The sequence of this T cell receptor (beta chain) was determined in a study of T cell clones after liver transplantation. V dropped 0 bases and J dropped 8; count of bases not matched to a gene: 5. Germline lookup yields CDR1 SGDLS and CDR2 YYNGEE. The CDR3 runs 15 residues. Using immunoSEQ multiplex PCR, the repertoire was profiled, and TCRdb retains in-frame clones only, with some absent. The sample consists of tens of thousands of clones, about 92% of them appearing once. Sequenced here: CD4+ T cells from blood, sampled before liver transplant. The chain combines TRBV9 with TRBJ2-3, with 11 bases lining up with TRBD2. This clonotype was sampled from a human donor who received a liver transplant. The CDR3 bases are TGTGCCAGCAGCGTAGAGGGACTAGCGGAAAGTACGCAGTATTTT. Translated: CASSVEGLAESTQYF.